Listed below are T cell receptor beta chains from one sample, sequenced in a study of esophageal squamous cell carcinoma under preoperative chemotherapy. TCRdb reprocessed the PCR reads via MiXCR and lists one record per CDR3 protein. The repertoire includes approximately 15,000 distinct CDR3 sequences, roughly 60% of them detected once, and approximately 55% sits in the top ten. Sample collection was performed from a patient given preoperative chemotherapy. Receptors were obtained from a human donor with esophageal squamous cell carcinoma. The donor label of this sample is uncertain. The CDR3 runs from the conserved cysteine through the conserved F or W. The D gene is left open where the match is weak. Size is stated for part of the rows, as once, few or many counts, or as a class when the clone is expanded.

CDR3nt: TGTGCCAGCAGTGAACTAGCGGGTCTTATTGACGAGCAGTACTTC; CDR3aa: CASSELAGLIDEQYF; d_gene: TRBD2; j_gene: TRBJ2-7; v_gene: TRBV25-1; abundance: NA
CDR3nt: TGTGCCAGCAGCCGAACGGGGACCAACACAGGGACGCAGTATTTT; CDR3aa: CASSRTGTNTGTQYF; d_gene: NA; j_gene: TRBJ2-3; v_gene: TRBV6-1; abundance: NA
CDR3nt: TGTGCCAGCAGGGGCAACGGGGGGGACGACCCAGATACGCAGTACTTC; CDR3aa: CASRGNGGDDPDTQYF; d_gene: TRBD2; j_gene: TRBJ2-7; v_gene: TRBV6-1; abundance: few
CDR3nt: TGTGCCAGCAGCCTACTAGCGGGAGGTTACAATGAGCAGTTCTTC; CDR3aa: CASSLLAGGYNEQFF; d_gene: TRBD2; j_gene: TRBJ2-1; v_gene: TRBV7-2; abundance: NA
CDR3nt: TGTGCCAGCAGCTTAATCGGGGGCCTCGGGAACAATGAGCAGTTCTTC; CDR3aa: CASSLIGGLGNNEQFF; d_gene: NA; j_gene: TRBJ2-1; v_gene: TRBV7-2; abundance: NA
CDR3nt: TGTGCCAGCGCCATGGCGCTGCGGAGCAAAGACACTCAGTACTTC; CDR3aa: CASAMALRSKDTQYF; d_gene: NA; j_gene: TRBJ2-4; v_gene: TRBV6-1; abundance: NA
CDR3nt: TGTGCCAGCAGTTCCCTAGCGGGAGGCACCATCAATGAGCAGTTCTTC; CDR3aa: CASSSLAGGTINEQFF; d_gene: TRBD2; j_gene: TRBJ2-1; v_gene: TRBV12-3/TRBV12-4; abundance: NA
CDR3nt: TGTGCCACCGCGGACAGGGGGCATGAGCAGTACTTC; CDR3aa: CATADRGHEQYF; d_gene: TRBD1; j_gene: TRBJ2-7; v_gene: TRBV6-1; abundance: NA
CDR3nt: TGTGCCAGCAGTTACGACGGGGCCTACGAGCAGTACTTC; CDR3aa: CASSYDGAYEQYF; d_gene: NA; j_gene: TRBJ2-7; v_gene: TRBV6-5; abundance: NA
CDR3nt: TGTGCCAGCGCGGGGCGGTGGGCCACAGATACGCAGTATTTT; CDR3aa: CASAGRWATDTQYF; d_gene: NA; j_gene: TRBJ2-3; v_gene: TRBV6-1; abundance: NA
CDR3nt: TGTGCCAGCAGAACCGAGCCGGTGGGCACAGGTGAGCTGTTTTTT; CDR3aa: CASRTEPVGTGELFF; d_gene: NA; j_gene: TRBJ2-2; v_gene: TRBV6-1; abundance: NA
CDR3nt: TGCGCCAGCAGCTTGATGGGACAGAGCACAGATACGCAGTATTTT; CDR3aa: CASSLMGQSTDTQYF; d_gene: TRBD1; j_gene: TRBJ2-3; v_gene: TRBV5-1; abundance: few
CDR3nt: TGTGCCAGAAGCTCCCCTGCGGGTCAGTTAGCCAAAAACATTCAGTACTTC; CDR3aa: CARSSPAGQLAKNIQYF; d_gene: NA; j_gene: TRBJ2-4; v_gene: TRBV5-3; abundance: many
CDR3nt: TGTGCCAGGGTAAAAGTAGCGGGGGGGGAGGAGACGCAGTATTTC; CDR3aa: CARVKVAGGEETQYF; d_gene: TRBD2; j_gene: TRBJ2-3; v_gene: TRBV6-1; abundance: NA
CDR3nt: TGTGCCAGCAGTTACAGAGAAGGAGCGGGAGTTTCAGATACGCAGTATTTT; CDR3aa: CASSYREGAGVSDTQYF; d_gene: TRBD2; j_gene: TRBJ2-3; v_gene: TRBV12-3/TRBV12-4; abundance: many
CDR3nt: TGTGCGGGGATCGGGGGCCATGACCAAGAGACCCAGTACTTC; CDR3aa: CAGIGGHDQETQYF; d_gene: NA; j_gene: TRBJ2-5; v_gene: TRBV10-3; abundance: NA
CDR3nt: TGTGCCAGCAGCTCCCCGGGACAGGTTTTGACCCAGTACTTC; CDR3aa: CASSSPGQVLTQYF; d_gene: TRBD1; j_gene: TRBJ2-5; v_gene: TRBV7-2; abundance: NA
CDR3nt: TGTGGCAGCAGGGTAGGGGGGAAAGAGACGCAGTATTTT; CDR3aa: CGSRVGGKETQYF; d_gene: NA; j_gene: TRBJ2-3; v_gene: TRBV11-3; abundance: NA
CDR3nt: TGTGCCAGCGGTGAAGGGGGGGGGGGCCACGAGACCCAGTATTTT; CDR3aa: CASGEGGGGHETQYF; d_gene: NA; j_gene: TRBJ2-3; v_gene: TRBV6-1; abundance: NA
CDR3nt: TGTGCCAGCAGTCAGGGACTAGCGGTCAATGAGCAGTTCTTC; CDR3aa: CASSQGLAVNEQFF; d_gene: TRBD2; j_gene: TRBJ2-1; v_gene: TRBV6-1; abundance: few
CDR3nt: TGTGCCAGCCATCGAGCGGGGGGGATCTACGAGCAGTACTTC; CDR3aa: CASHRAGGIYEQYF; d_gene: TRBD2; j_gene: TRBJ2-7; v_gene: TRBV6-2/TRBV6-3; abundance: NA
CDR3nt: TGTGCCAGCAGTTACTCTGCCCTAGCGGGAAATTTCGATGAGCAGTTCTTC; CDR3aa: CASSYSALAGNFDEQFF; d_gene: TRBD2; j_gene: TRBJ2-1; v_gene: TRBV6-2/TRBV6-3; abundance: NA
CDR3nt: TGTGCCAGCAGCCTGGGTGTCAGCACCGGGAAGCAGTTTTTT; CDR3aa: CASSLGVSTGKQFF; d_gene: NA; j_gene: TRBJ2-2; v_gene: TRBV6-1; abundance: NA
CDR3nt: TGTGCCAGCAGTTGTCGGGGTAGCGGGGAACCAGTCACAGAGACGCAGTATTTC; CDR3aa: CASSCRGSGEPVTETQYF; d_gene: TRBD2; j_gene: TRBJ2-3; v_gene: TRBV6-2/TRBV6-3; abundance: NA
CDR3nt: TGTGCCAGCAGCTCCGGGACTAGCGTCTACGAGCAGTACTTC; CDR3aa: CASSSGTSVYEQYF; d_gene: TRBD2; j_gene: TRBJ2-7; v_gene: TRBV7-8; abundance: NA
CDR3nt: TGTGCCTGGAGTGTACACATGGGACAGGTCGATTCACCCCTCCACTTT; CDR3aa: CAWSVHMGQVDSPLHF; d_gene: TRBD1; j_gene: TRBJ1-6; v_gene: TRBV30; abundance: few
CDR3nt: TGTGCCAACCGACAGTACCCACAAGAGACCCAGTACTTC; CDR3aa: CANRQYPQETQYF; d_gene: NA; j_gene: TRBJ2-5; v_gene: TRBV10-3; abundance: few
CDR3nt: TGTGCCAGCGGGGGCGGACCCCCTAGCACAGATACGCAGTATTTT; CDR3aa: CASGGGPPSTDTQYF; d_gene: NA; j_gene: TRBJ2-3; v_gene: TRBV6-1; abundance: many
CDR3nt: TGTGCCAGCAGTGAGAGCCGGGCTTCGGGGAAAAAGACCCAGTACTTC; CDR3aa: CASSESRASGKKTQYF; d_gene: NA; j_gene: TRBJ2-5; v_gene: TRBV6-1; abundance: NA
CDR3nt: TGTGCCAGCAGAAAACGCCAGGGCCCAGATACGCAGTATTTC; CDR3aa: CASRKRQGPDTQYF; d_gene: NA; j_gene: TRBJ2-5; v_gene: TRBV6-4; abundance: NA
CDR3nt: TGTGCCAGCAGTGAACAACAAAGGCTATTTCAGTACTTC; CDR3aa: CASSEQQRLFQYF; d_gene: NA; j_gene: TRBJ2-4; v_gene: TRBV6-1; abundance: medium-sized
CDR3nt: TGTGCCAGCAGCTTAGTAGGTAGCGCCCAAGAGACCCAGTACTTC; CDR3aa: CASSLVGSAQETQYF; d_gene: NA; j_gene: TRBJ2-5; v_gene: TRBV7-2; abundance: NA
CDR3nt: TGTGCCAGCGGGGGGAACGGGGGGGGTGAGGAAGAGACGCAGTACTTT; CDR3aa: CASGGNGGGEEETQYF; d_gene: TRBD2; j_gene: TRBJ2-5; v_gene: TRBV6-1; abundance: once
CDR3nt: TGTGCCAGCAGTTACGGGGCACAGGGCACCGGTACGCAGTATTTT; CDR3aa: CASSYGAQGTGTQYF; d_gene: NA; j_gene: TRBJ2-3; v_gene: TRBV6-5; abundance: NA
CDR3nt: TGTGCCAGCAGTCGCAAGGGGGGGGGCGGCAAAGATACGCAGTATTTC; CDR3aa: CASSRKGGGGKDTQYF; d_gene: NA; j_gene: TRBJ2-3; v_gene: TRBV6-1; abundance: NA
CDR3nt: TGTGCGGGCAGGGGGGGTCGACCCGAAGAGACGCAGTACTTT; CDR3aa: CAGRGGRPEETQYF; d_gene: NA; j_gene: TRBJ2-3; v_gene: TRBV12-3/TRBV12-4; abundance: NA
CDR3nt: TGTGCCAGCAGTTCCCCGGGAGGAGGGGGGGGAGTCCCAGATACGCAGTATTTC; CDR3aa: CASSSPGGGGGVPDTQYF; d_gene: NA; j_gene: TRBJ2-3; v_gene: TRBV6-5; abundance: NA